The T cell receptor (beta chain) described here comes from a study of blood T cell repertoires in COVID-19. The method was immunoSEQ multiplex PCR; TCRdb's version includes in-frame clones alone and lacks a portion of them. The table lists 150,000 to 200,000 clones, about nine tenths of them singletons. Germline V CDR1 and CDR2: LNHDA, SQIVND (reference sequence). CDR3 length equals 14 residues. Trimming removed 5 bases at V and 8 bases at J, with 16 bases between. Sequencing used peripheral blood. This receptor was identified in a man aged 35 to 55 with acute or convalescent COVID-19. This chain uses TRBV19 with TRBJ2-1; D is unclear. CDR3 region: CASSPTVRSHEQFF. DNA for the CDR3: TGTGCCAGTAGTCCCACGGTCCGATCCCATGAGCAGTTCTTC.